This T cell receptor (beta chain) derives from a study of OX40 agonist ivuxolimab in advanced cancers. In the study overall: Every 2 weeks, ivuxolimab was infused into the patients intravenously at between 0.01 and 10 mg/kg.

Trimming shortened V by 8 bases and J by 4 bases, and 9 bases separated the two germline ends. Germline loops: CDR1 SNHLY, CDR2 FYNNEI. The CDR3 totals 12 residues. Profiling relied on immunoSEQ multiplex PCR, and the TCRdb table lists in-frame clones only, not all of them. The table records 55,000 to 65,000 clones, around 86% of them present only once. Sequencing used CD4+ or CD8+ T cells sorted from blood, obtained in a trial of the OX40 agonist ivuxolimab. V gene TRBV2 combines with J gene TRBJ1-3; no clear D. This sequence originates from an adult with an advanced solid tumor such as melanoma, head and neck, liver or kidney cancer. CDR3 amino acids: CASSKAGNTIYF. The CDR3 nucleotides are TGTGCCAGCTCGAAGGCAGGAAACACCATATATTTT.